This T cell receptor beta chain was retrieved from a study of shared T cell receptors in the human thymus. The table came from immunoSEQ multiplex PCR; TCRdb's copy has only in-frame clones and leaves some out. The sample comprises more than 550,000 clones, 80% to 90% of which are singletons, and about 0.0098% rests with the top ten. This clone was seen once. Deletions cut 1 base from V and 8 bases from J, with 24 bases between. The length of the CDR3 is 18 residues. Per germline, CDR1 GTSNPN and CDR2 SVGIG (reference sequence). The data also belong to a second study, concerning human thymus T cells. This second study says: Those donating were healthy Finnish infants in corrective surgery for congenital heart defects. In corrective heart surgery, resections were taken, and these provided the thymus tissue. Thymic as well as blood repertoires seemed to favor certain V and J genes unevenly. The related literature has documented a marked overlap of thymic repertoires among unrelated individuals.

The J gene is TRBJ1-6, the V gene TRBV30; D uncertain. This clonotype was obtained from a girl under three years old with a congenital heart defect. The sequencing input was thymocytes. CDR3 region: CAWSEAPGHLWVYSPLHF. The CDR3 DNA is TGTGCCTGGAGTGAAGCCCCTGGGCATTTGTGGGTTTATTCACCCCTCCACTTT.